This T cell receptor (beta chain) was found in a study of T-cell memory formation after mild COVID-19. Germline values: CDR1 SGHTA, CDR2 FQGNSA. The CDR3 is 15 amino acids. Losses at the gene ends were 5 bases for V and 5 bases for J; bases not matched to a gene: 9. MiXCR was run by TCRdb on the 5' RACE reads, yielding one entry per CDR3 protein. The sample shows around 250,000 distinct CDR3 sequences, roughly 17% of them seen only once. Many counts were recorded for this clonotype. This receptor was identified in a man between 18 and 29 years old who had mild COVID-19 (a few samples of this study predate the infection). Cell type and time point are not known. The specimen sequenced was PBMCs or a T cell subset sorted from them (not recorded which). The genes are TRBV7-2 and TRBJ2-3; 8 bases align to TRBD2. This CDR3 reads CASSARVAGRDTQYF. As DNA, the CDR3 is TGTGCCAGCAGCGCCCGGGTAGCGGGGCGAGATACGCAGTATTTT.